This T cell receptor (beta chain) was recorded in a study of cytomegalovirus exposure and HLA in healthy donors. The ends were cut back, 7 bases at V and 5 bases at J, with 12 bases in the middle. This CDR3 comprises 12 residues. Per the germline V gene, CDR1 is SGHVS and CDR2 is FQNEAQ. Study-wide findings and caveats: Differences between HLA loci emerged in a later analysis of TCR association rates, with DRB1 most and HLA-C fewest.

PCR primers comprised 60 Vbeta and 13 Jbeta primers. Repertoires were generated with immunoSEQ multiplex PCR, while TCRdb's copy carries only in-frame clones and drops some. The sample contains around 120,000 clones, around 80% of which appear only once. This clone has more than one count but fewer than ten. Its antigen is still unknown. V gene TRBV7-8 combines with J gene TRBJ2-7; possible D gene TRBD2, 5 bases. This TCR derives from a man aged 45-65 years in good health and CMV-seronegative. Material for sequencing was PBMCs. The DNA for the CDR3 is TGTGCCAGCACTAGCCAGCACGACGAGCAGTACTTC. Translated: CASTSQHDEQYF.